The 28 T cell receptor beta chains below come from one sample, sequenced in a study of T cell therapy after organ transplantation (dated 2019 in TCRdb). Their specific antigens are unknown. Read against the paper, the sample's time point label means: 20-29 weeks after completion of therapy. Libraries were made using the immunoSEQ multiplex PCR assay. What TCRdb holds here is the immuneACCESS table cut down to in-frame rearrangements. Part of the clones is not present; checked against another copy, under half of the missing clones reflect an unresolved V gene, and the others are unexplained. The sample table shows around 15,000 clones, and 85% are seen once. Around a third of the sample lies in the top ten. The sequenced sample was CD8+ T cells from blood, obtained after autologous CMV-specific T cell therapy. The receptors shown here come from a human patient who had received a solid organ transplant and had CMV disease. Following transplantation, part of the T cell population may be supplied by the graft donor rather than the patient.

The chain is built from TRBV29-1 and TRBJ2-7; D might be TRBD2 (5 bases). The germline V and J ends were trimmed by 6 bases and 0 bases, with 12 bases remaining between them. The CDR3 is made up of 13 amino acids. Germline V gene data show CDR1 as SQVTM and CDR2 as ANQGSEA. The CDR3 DNA reads as TGCAGCGTCCGGACTCAGAGCTCCTACGAGCAGTACTTC. Amino acids: CSVRTQSSYEQYF.

J is TRBJ1-4 and V is TRBV2; TRBD1 aligns across 7 bases. Germline V gene lookup returns CDR1 SNHLY and CDR2 FYNNEI. V lost 5 bases and J lost 5; bases outside the gene matches: 8. The CDR3 consists of 15 residues. The CDR3 DNA follows: TGTGCCAGCAGTTCCTACGGGACAGAGAATGAAAAACTGTTTTTT. Protein sequence: CASSSYGTENEKLFF.

V is TRBV11-2 and J is TRBJ2-1; 9 bases map to TRBD2. The CDR3 runs to 15 residues. Germline lookup yields CDR1 SGHAT and CDR2 FQNNGV. V was clipped by 1 base and J by 6 bases; unmatched bases: 4. The CDR3 loop is CASSLGTSGFNEQFF. In nucleotides, the CDR3 is TGTGCCAGCAGCTTAGGCACTAGCGGGTTCAATGAGCAGTTCTTC.

The V gene is TRBV11-2, the J gene TRBJ2-7; 9 bases match TRBD1. CDR3 length: 15 amino acids. Trimming took 5 bases from V and 4 from J; bases not matched to a gene: 9. Germline V CDR1 and CDR2: SGHAT, FQNNGV. CDR3 bases: TGTGCCAGCAGCGTTGCGTCCGGGACAGGGTACGAGCAGTACTTC. Amino acids: CASSVASGTGYEQYF.

The chain uses TRBV4-1 and TRBJ1-6, with D perhaps matching TRBD1 (6 bases). V was trimmed by 7 bases and J by 7 bases, leaving 17 bases between them. Germline V lookup: CDR1 MGHRA, CDR2 YSYEKL. CDR3 size: 15 residues. The CDR3: CASTSQGDGNSPLHF. The CDR3 region has the DNA TGCGCCAGCACCTCACAGGGAGATGGGAATTCACCCCTCCACTTT.

J is TRBJ1-3 and V is TRBV4-1; D is ambiguous. Looked up from germline, CDR1 is MGHRA and CDR2 is YSYEKL. Trimming cost V 1 base and J 2 bases, with 9 bases left between them. The CDR3 is 15 amino acids. The CDR3 sequence: CASSQGGYAGNTIYF. The CDR3 nucleotides are TGCGCCAGCAGCCAAGGGGGATACGCTGGAAACACCATATATTTT.

The rearrangement joins TRBV7-8 to TRBJ2-3; 7 positions agree with TRBD1. Germline V gene data show CDR1 as SGHVS and CDR2 as FQNEAQ. The CDR3 runs 17 residues. J lost 1 base, V lost 2 bases, and 9 bases had no gene match. The CDR3 nucleotides are TGTGCCAGCAGCTTACCGGGGTCCACAGGGGGCACAGATACGCAGTATTTT. Translation gives CASSLPGSTGGTDTQYF.

The chain has TRBV10-2 and TRBJ2-1, with D perhaps TRBD1 (6 bases). V was pared by 8 bases and J by 0 bases, with 11 bases between. The CDR3 is 14 residues long. Per the germline V gene, CDR1 is WSHSY and CDR2 is SAAADI. CDR3 DNA: TGCGCCAGCGGGGACAATAACTCCTACAATGAGCAGTTCTTC. Its protein is CASGDNNSYNEQFF.

The chain links TRBV7-9 to TRBJ2-7; D is perhaps TRBD1 (6 bases). The CDR3 totals 16 residues. The V end was cut by 2 bases, the J end by 2 bases, with 16 bases between. Germline V gene lookup returns CDR1 SEHNR and CDR2 FQNEAQ (reference sequence). CDR3 bases: TGTGCCAGCAGCTTAACGGCGACAGGCTCACCCTACGAGCAGTACTTC. Residues: CASSLTATGSPYEQYF.

CDR3 amino acids: CASRVGGNTGELFF. CDR3 nucleotide sequence: TGTGCCAGCAGGGTGGGAGGGAACACCGGGGAGCTGTTTTTT. The genes are TRBV6-5 and TRBJ2-2; D perhaps matches TRBD2 (6 bases). CDR1 is MNHEY and CDR2 is SVGAGI in the germline V gene. Trimming removed 6 bases at V and 1 base at J, with 9 bases between. This CDR3 region has 14 residues.

This clone is a singleton in its sample. This sequence joins TRBV5-4 and TRBJ2-1, with 9 bases identical to TRBD1. The CDR3 covers 12 residues. Germline V gene data show CDR1 as SGHNT and CDR2 as YYREEE (reference sequence). The ends lost 4 bases at V and 10 bases at J; junction bases unmatched: 3. The CDR3 spells CASSRGTGEQFF. The CDR3 nucleotides are TGTGCCAGCAGCCGGGGGACAGGGGAGCAGTTCTTC.

This sequence joins TRBV5-1 and TRBJ1-5, with D uncertain. Germline CDR1 and CDR2: SGHRS and YFSETQ. The ends were cut back, 7 bases at V and 3 bases at J, with 17 bases in the middle. The CDR3 is 15 residues long. The CDR3 region has the DNA TGCGCCAGCCGCCTTGGGCAGGCGGACAATCAGCCCCAGCATTTT. Residues: CASRLGQADNQPQHF.

The chain carries TRBV7-2 and TRBJ1-5; no definite D call. Between the trimmed V and J ends, which lost 5 bases and 0 bases, there was a span of 11 bases. This CDR3 spans 15 amino acids. Germline lookup yields CDR1 SGHTA and CDR2 FQGNSA. The CDR3 region has the DNA TGTGCCAGCAGCGCAGAACCCTATAGCAATCAGCCCCAGCATTTT. Amino acids: CASSAEPYSNQPQHF.

The rearrangement uses TRBV7-9 and TRBJ1-6; D unclear. Germline CDR1 is SEHNR and CDR2 is FQNEAQ (reference sequence). V lost 6 bases to trimming and J lost 4 bases, with 13 bases between them. The CDR3 runs to 15 residues. The CDR3 spells CASRPPSRYNSPLHF. CDR3 nucleotides: TGTGCCAGCAGACCCCCGTCTAGGTATAATTCACCCCTCCACTTT.

The V gene is TRBV5-6, the J gene TRBJ2-5; 10 bases agree with TRBD2. CDR1 is SGHDT, CDR2 YYEEEE, per germline. Trimming at V came to 2 bases and at J to 1 base, leaving 11 bases not matched to a gene. The CDR3 length is 18 residues. CDR3 sequence reads: CASSFLYGLAVSQETQYF. In nucleotides, the CDR3 is TGTGCCAGCAGCTTTCTGTATGGACTAGCGGTAAGCCAAGAGACCCAGTACTTC.

The rearrangement uses TRBV7-6 and TRBJ1-3, with 7 bases identical to TRBD1. Germline CDR1 and CDR2: SGHVS and FNYEAQ. The CDR3 consists of 14 residues. Trimming took 6 bases from V and 4 from J; bases not matched to a gene: 6. Here the CDR3 reads CASSPGTEGNTIYF. The CDR3 DNA reads TGTGCCAGCAGTCCCGGGACAGAAGGAAACACCATATATTTT.

In its sample, this clone was seen a few times. The chain carries TRBV25-1 and TRBJ2-7; D is uncertain. CDR1 and CDR2 from the germline V gene are MGHDK and SYGVNS. Trimming removed 4 bases at V and 6 bases at J, with 16 bases between. The CDR3 runs to 14 residues. In nucleotides, the CDR3 is TGTGCCAGCAGTGTTTTCGGGCAGGTTGGCGAGCAGTACTTC. This codes for CASSVFGQVGEQYF.

J is TRBJ1-1 and V is TRBV4-3; the D is unclear. Germline loops: CDR1 LGHNA, CDR2 YSLEER. CDR3 length equals 12 residues. V was clipped by 3 bases and J by 2 bases, with 4 bases between them. This chain's CDR3 is CASSQGNTEAFF. The DNA for the CDR3 is TGCGCCAGCAGCCAGGGTAACACTGAAGCTTTCTTT.

V is TRBV4-1 and J is TRBJ1-6, with TRBD1 as a possible D gene (5 bases). Germline CDR1 reads MGHRA; CDR2 reads YSYEKL. The CDR3 runs to 16 residues. V lost 1 base to trimming and J lost 8 bases, with 15 bases between them. The chain's CDR3 is CASSQGRGIVDSPLHF. As DNA, the CDR3 is TGCGCCAGCAGCCAAGGACGGGGGATAGTGGATTCACCCCTCCACTTT.

In this sample, this clone turned up once. The chain has TRBV5-5 and TRBJ2-7; D perhaps matches TRBD1 (5 bases). CDR1 is SGHKS, CDR2 YYEKEE, per germline (reference sequence). The germline V and J ends were trimmed by 0 bases and 4 bases, with 11 bases remaining between them. The CDR3 consists of 14 residues. CDR3 protein: CASSLGQSPYEQYF. The CDR3 DNA is TGTGCCAGCAGCTTGGGACAGAGTCCTTACGAGCAGTACTTC.

The genes are TRBV7-9 and TRBJ2-2; 12 bases agree with TRBD2. CDR3 length: 19 residues. Trimming cost V 4 bases and J 6 bases; bases outside gene matches: 15. CDR1 is SEHNR, CDR2 FQNEAQ, per germline (reference sequence). CDR3 amino acids: CASSSRALAGGPRSGELFF. The CDR3 region has the DNA TGTGCCAGCAGCTCGAGGGCGCTAGCGGGAGGGCCAAGGTCCGGGGAGCTGTTTTTT.

The chain is built from TRBV21-1 and TRBJ2-5; TRBD1 was called by the table and not checked on the DNA. TRBV21-1 is an annotated pseudogene. This CDR3 is 15 amino acids long. The CDR3 sequence is CASSKEGDRRETQYF. CDR3 nucleotide sequence: TGTGCCAGCAGCAAAGAGGGGGACAGGAGGGAGACCCAGTACTTC.

The rearrangement joins TRBV6-5 to TRBJ2-1, with 10 bases matching TRBD1. Germline-derived CDR1 and CDR2 are MNHEY and SVGAGI. The trim removed 2 bases at V and 7 bases at J, leaving 2 bases unmatched. The CDR3 is made up of 14 amino acids. The CDR3 region has the DNA TGTGCCAGCAGTTACGGGACAGGGGTTAATGAGCAGTTCTTC. It encodes CASSYGTGVNEQFF.

The chain is built from TRBV7-9 and TRBJ2-3; 9 bases line up with TRBD2. The CDR3 contains 14 residues. V lost 3 bases and J lost 3; bases outside the gene matches: 1. CDR1 and CDR2 (germline): SEHNR, FQNEAQ (reference sequence). CDR3 region: CASSFSGSTDTQYF. CDR3 nucleotide sequence: TGTGCCAGCAGCTTTAGCGGGAGTACAGATACGCAGTATTTT.

This chain joins TRBV5-6 and TRBJ2-7, with 8 bases that match TRBD1. Trimming at V came to 3 bases and at J to 4 bases, leaving 6 bases not matched to a gene. The CDR3 spans 14 residues. Germline V gene data show CDR1 as SGHDT and CDR2 as YYEEEE. CDR3 residues: CASSSGQVAYEQYF. CDR3 nucleotides: TGTGCCAGCAGCTCGGGACAGGTAGCTTACGAGCAGTACTTC.

The chain employs TRBV10-3 and TRBJ1-3, with a tentative D call TRBD1 (6 bases). This CDR3 has 16 amino acids. CDR1 and CDR2 from the germline V gene are ENHRY and SYGVKD. V was clipped by 6 bases and J by 2 bases, with 17 bases between them. In DNA, the CDR3 is TGTGCCATCAGGCTAGCGACAGGAAAGACTGGAAACACCATATATTTT. Its protein is CAIRLATGKTGNTIYF.

The rearrangement joins TRBV10-3 to TRBJ2-7; unclear D gene. Germline V gives CDR1 ENHRY, CDR2 SYGVKD. The length of the CDR3 is 13 residues. Trimming stripped 6 bases from V and 0 bases from J, with 9 bases between. The CDR3 here is CAIRTVSSYEQYF. In DNA form, the CDR3 reads TGTGCCATCAGGACGGTGAGCTCCTACGAGCAGTACTTC.

The rearrangement joins TRBV10-3 to TRBJ2-1, with D hard to call. There are 11 residues in the CDR3. V lost 0 bases, J lost 8 bases, and 2 bases lay in between. The germline V gene has CDR1 ENHRY and CDR2 SYGVKD. The CDR3 loop is CAISESYEQFF. CDR3 coding DNA: TGTGCCATCAGTGAGTCATATGAGCAGTTCTTC.